A single sample is the source of the 11 T cell receptor beta chains below, sequenced in a study of identifying expanded T cells in peripheral blood. Data came from immunoSEQ multiplex PCR; TCRdb stores just in-frame clones and leaves some out. The sample comprises over 70,000 clones, 88% of which are singletons, and roughly 20% rests with the top ten. Sequencing input: blood. Every receptor here comes from a person aged 18-70 years in good health.

V and J are TRBV30 and TRBJ2-1, with no clear D. Germline V gene data show CDR1 as GTSNPN and CDR2 as SVGIG (reference sequence). The ends were cut back, 0 bases at V and 1 base at J, with 4 bases in the middle. The CDR3 covers 13 residues. Here the CDR3 reads CAWSVGSYNEQFF. The CDR3 DNA is TGTGCCTGGAGTGTAGGATCCTACAATGAGCAGTTCTTC.

This clone was recorded only once. The chain joins TRBV19 to TRBJ2-1; 8 nucleotides match TRBD1. With V trimmed by 3 bases and J by 4 bases, 8 bases remained unmatched. The CDR3 runs 16 residues. Germline CDR1 and CDR2: LNHDA and SQIVND (reference sequence). CDR3 in amino acids: CASSMGHRGDYNEQFF. CDR3 nucleotide sequence: TGTGCCAGTAGTATGGGGCACAGGGGGGATTACAATGAGCAGTTCTTC.

This clone was picked up one time. This rearrangement joins TRBV11-2 to TRBJ1-2; D call uncertain. V lost 0 bases and J 1 base, leaving 9 bases between the germline ends. Germline lookup yields CDR1 SGHAT and CDR2 FQNNGV. There are 15 residues in the CDR3. DNA for the CDR3: TGTGCCAGCAGCTTAGAAGGGTTGGGTAACTATGGCTACACCTTC. Translating it yields CASSLEGLGNYGYTF. Variable domain in full (rest from reference TRBV11-2 and TRBJ1-2): EAGVAQSPRYKIIEKRQSVAFWCNPISGHATLYWYQQILGQGPKLLIQFQNNGVVDDSQLPKDRFSAERLKGVDSTLKIQPAKLEDSAVYLCASSLEGLGNYGYTFGSGTRLTVV.

The chain has TRBV19 and TRBJ2-5; 9 bases map to TRBD1. The CDR3 consists of 16 residues. V gave up 2 bases and J gave up 5 bases; unmatched junction bases: 9. Germline V gene lookup returns CDR1 LNHDA and CDR2 SQIVND (reference sequence). Here the CDR3 reads CASSIPGTGLRETQYF. The CDR3 region has the DNA TGTGCCAGTAGTATACCCGGGACAGGGTTACGGGAGACCCAGTACTTC.

The chain joins TRBV19 to TRBJ1-5, with a weak D call TRBD1 (5 bases). The V end lost 4 bases, the J end lost 1 base, and 8 bases lay between the germline ends. The CDR3 has 14 residues. The germline gives CDR1 LNHDA, CDR2 SQIVND (reference sequence). CDR3 DNA sequence: TGTGCCAGTAGTACAGGGCCCAGCAATCAGCCCCAGCATTTT. Its protein product is CASSTGPSNQPQHF.

V and J are TRBV27 and TRBJ2-3, with D possibly being TRBD2 (7 bases). Trimming stripped 7 bases from V and 0 bases from J, with 17 bases between. Germline-derived CDR1 and CDR2 are MNHEY and SMNVEV (reference sequence). This CDR3 comprises 16 residues. This chain's CDR3 is CASTLGGAGSTDTQYF. DNA for the CDR3: TGTGCCAGCACCCTAGGGGGGGCGGGAAGCACAGATACGCAGTATTTT.

The chain has TRBV4-2 and TRBJ2-5; the match to TRBD2 covers 8 bases. This CDR3 is built from 16 residues. Germline CDR1 and CDR2: LGHNA and YNFKEQ. J lost 1 base, V lost 0 bases, and 4 bases had no gene match. In DNA, the CDR3 is TGTGCCAGCAGCCAAGATAGGAGCGGGGGCCAAGAGACCCAGTACTTC. Amino acids: CASSQDRSGGQETQYF.

V gene TRBV23-1 combines with J gene TRBJ1-2; 7 bases agree with TRBD1. TRBV23-1 is classed as an ORF, of uncertain function. The CDR3 length is 17 residues. V gave up 7 bases and J gave up 4 bases; unmatched junction bases: 18. The CDR3 loop reads CASIPIEFRDSFYGYTF. The DNA of the CDR3 is TGCGCCAGCATCCCGATAGAGTTCCGGGACAGTTTCTATGGCTACACCTTC.

The chain uses TRBV9 and TRBJ2-2; D is undetermined. The V gene lost 0 bases and the J gene lost 6 bases, with 9 bases spanning the gap. This CDR3 region has 14 residues. CDR1 is SGDLS and CDR2 is YYNGEE in the germline V gene. The CDR3 here is CASSVGVAAGELFF. CDR3 nucleotide sequence: TGTGCCAGCAGCGTAGGTGTAGCAGCCGGGGAGCTGTTTTTT.

This clone came up once. The chain joins TRBV5-4 to TRBJ1-2, with a weak D call TRBD1 (5 bases). Germline lookup yields CDR1 SGHNT and CDR2 YYREEE (reference sequence). Trimming took 4 bases from V and 4 from J, leaving 17 bases between them. The CDR3 has 15 residues. This chain's CDR3 is CASSLDLRDSYGYTF. The DNA for the CDR3 is TGTGCCAGCAGCCTCGATCTGCGGGACTCCTATGGCTACACCTTC.

The chain uses TRBV2 and TRBJ2-5, with 8 nucleotides matching TRBD1. Germline V lookup: CDR1 SNHLY, CDR2 FYNNEI. The CDR3 loop spans 15 amino acids. After removal of 4 bases from V and 5 bases from J, the junction contained 9 bases not matched to a gene. This chain's CDR3 is CASSAVTGGGETQYF. The CDR3 DNA reads as TGTGCCAGCAGTGCAGTCACAGGGGGTGGGGAGACCCAGTACTTC.